This T cell receptor beta chain was sequenced for a study of T cells in Graves' hyperthyroidism and ophthalmopathy. The study based diagnoses on clinical symptoms, serum thyroxine and TRAb, thyroid ultrasound and orbital computed tomography. This clonotype was observed many times. Its cognate antigen is unknown. There are 12 residues in the CDR3. Deletions cut 8 bases from V and 4 bases from J, with 8 bases between. The study, taken as a whole, reports: The model predicted ophthalmopathy a median roughly six months before onset. Stable hyperthyroidism and ophthalmopathy were separated using 13 V-J signatures.

Researchers amplified the TCR beta CDR3 regions from RNA transcripts. HTBI primers were employed in a first-round RT-PCR of the TCR CDR3. TCRdb re-called the multiplex PCR reads with MiXCR, one entry per CDR3 protein. This sample has some 600,000 distinct CDR3 sequences; approximately 14% occur once, and the top ten carry 4.5% to 6%. The rearrangement uses TRBV12-3 or TRBV12-4 and TRBJ2-2; D gene ambiguous. The sequence came from a woman aged 25 to 45 with Graves' hyperthyroidism that later progressed to Graves' ophthalmopathy. The sequenced material came from blood. The CDR3 loop is CASVGGTGELFF. The CDR3 DNA reads TGTGCCAGCGTGGGCGGCACCGGGGAGCTGTTTTTT.